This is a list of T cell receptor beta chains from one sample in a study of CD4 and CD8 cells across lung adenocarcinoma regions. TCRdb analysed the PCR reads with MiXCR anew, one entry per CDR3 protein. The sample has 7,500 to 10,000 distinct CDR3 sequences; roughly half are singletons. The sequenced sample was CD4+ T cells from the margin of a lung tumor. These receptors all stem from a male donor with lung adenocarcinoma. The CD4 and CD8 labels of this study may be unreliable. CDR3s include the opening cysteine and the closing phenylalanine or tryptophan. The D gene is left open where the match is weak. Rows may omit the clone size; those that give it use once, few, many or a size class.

CDR3 DNA: TGTGCCAGCAGGAGGGACAGAAACAATGAGCAGTTCTTC
CDR3 protein: CASRRDRNNEQFF
V gene: TRBV6-1
clone size: -
D gene: TRBD1
J gene: TRBJ2-1

CDR3 DNA: TGTGCCGCCTCCCTAGAAAATAATTCACCCCTCCACTTT
CDR3 protein: CAASLENNSPLHF
V gene: TRBV10-3
clone size: -
D gene: -
J gene: TRBJ1-6

CDR3 DNA: TGTGCCAGCAGCTCCTGGGACAGATCGGGCTACGAGCAGTACTTC
CDR3 protein: CASSSWDRSGYEQYF
V gene: TRBV7-2
clone size: -
D gene: TRBD1
J gene: TRBJ2-7

CDR3 DNA: TGCGCCAGCAGCCAGTGGACAGCCAAGAATGAAAAACTGTTTTTT
CDR3 protein: CASSQWTAKNEKLFF
V gene: TRBV4-1
clone size: medium-sized
D gene: -
J gene: TRBJ1-4

CDR3 DNA: TGTGCCAGCAGTTACTTCCGCACAGATACGCAGTATTTT
CDR3 protein: CASSYFRTDTQYF
V gene: TRBV6-5
clone size: few
D gene: -
J gene: TRBJ2-3

CDR3 DNA: TGTGCCAGCAGTCCGTCCCGGACTAGCGCAAGGGGGGAGACCCAGTACTTC
CDR3 protein: CASSPSRTSARGETQYF
V gene: TRBV27
clone size: -
D gene: TRBD2
J gene: TRBJ2-5

CDR3 DNA: TGTGCCAGCAGCTTATGGTGGACTAGCGGGGGGGCGGGGACAGATACGCAGTATTTT
CDR3 protein: CASSLWWTSGGAGTDTQYF
V gene: TRBV7-9
clone size: many
D gene: TRBD2
J gene: TRBJ2-3

CDR3 DNA: TGTGCCAGCAGTGAAGCCACAAGTGGCAATCAGCCCCAGCATTTT
CDR3 protein: CASSEATSGNQPQHF
V gene: TRBV6-1
clone size: -
D gene: -
J gene: TRBJ1-5

CDR3 DNA: TGTGCCACCCGGGGGCCTCCTAATGAAAAACTGTTTTTT
CDR3 protein: CATRGPPNEKLFF
V gene: TRBV10-3
clone size: -
D gene: -
J gene: TRBJ1-4

CDR3 DNA: TGTGCCACAATACGGGACAGCAAACAAGAGACCCAGTACTTC
CDR3 protein: CATIRDSKQETQYF
V gene: TRBV6-1
clone size: few
D gene: TRBD1
J gene: TRBJ2-5

CDR3 DNA: TGCGCCAGCAGCGTAGCGCTTGAGCAGTTCTTC
CDR3 protein: CASSVALEQFF
V gene: TRBV10-2
clone size: once
D gene: -
J gene: TRBJ2-1

CDR3 DNA: TGCGCCAGCAGCTTGTTCGGGAGCCAAGAGACCCAGTACTTC
CDR3 protein: CASSLFGSQETQYF
V gene: TRBV5-1
clone size: -
D gene: -
J gene: TRBJ2-5

CDR3 DNA: TGTGCCAGCAGCGAAGAAGCTGTGGGCACAGATGAGCTGTTTTTT
CDR3 protein: CASSEEAVGTDELFF
V gene: TRBV6-1
clone size: -
D gene: -
J gene: TRBJ2-2

CDR3 DNA: TGTGCCAGCAGTTACGAGAGGCCGTCGGATGGCTACACCTTC
CDR3 protein: CASSYERPSDGYTF
V gene: TRBV6-5
clone size: -
D gene: -
J gene: TRBJ1-2

CDR3 DNA: TGTGCCAGCAGCCCCAACGACGGCTCTGGGGCCAACGTCCTGACTTTC
CDR3 protein: CASSPNDGSGANVLTF
V gene: TRBV6-1
clone size: few
D gene: -
J gene: TRBJ2-6

CDR3 DNA: TGCGCCAGCGGCGAACATCTGCGGGACACAGAGACGCAGTACTTC
CDR3 protein: CASGEHLRDTETQYF
V gene: TRBV4-1
clone size: -
D gene: -
J gene: TRBJ2-5

CDR3 DNA: TGCGCCAGCGCGGACTTCGAAGAGACCCAGTACTTC
CDR3 protein: CASADFEETQYF
V gene: TRBV10-2
clone size: few
D gene: -
J gene: TRBJ2-5

CDR3 DNA: TGTGCCAGGCGCTGGGGCCCGGACCAAGACACCCAGTACTTC
CDR3 protein: CARRWGPDQDTQYF
V gene: TRBV7-2
clone size: -
D gene: -
J gene: TRBJ2-4

CDR3 DNA: TGTGCCAGGGGGATGGGCGGCACAGATACGCAGTATTTT
CDR3 protein: CARGMGGTDTQYF
V gene: TRBV27
clone size: -
D gene: -
J gene: TRBJ2-3

CDR3 DNA: TGTGCCAGCCTTACAGGACTGATTAACTATGGCTACACCTTC
CDR3 protein: CASLTGLINYGYTF
V gene: TRBV6-1
clone size: medium-sized
D gene: -
J gene: TRBJ1-2

CDR3 DNA: TGTGCCAGCAGCCTCGGACTAGCGACAGATACGCAGTATTTT
CDR3 protein: CASSLGLATDTQYF
V gene: TRBV7-2
clone size: -
D gene: TRBD2
J gene: TRBJ2-3

CDR3 DNA: TGTGCCAGCAGTGGGGCCGGGAACCTGGGAGAAAAACTGTTTTTT
CDR3 protein: CASSGAGNLGEKLFF
V gene: TRBV25-1
clone size: medium-sized
D gene: -
J gene: TRBJ1-4

CDR3 DNA: TGTGCCAGCAGTGAAATGGCTAGCGGGAGAAACATTCCGTACTTC
CDR3 protein: CASSEMASGRNIPYF
V gene: TRBV6-1
clone size: -
D gene: TRBD2
J gene: TRBJ2-4

CDR3 DNA: TGTGCCAGCAGTTACACCTCCGGGACTAGCGGGAGGGTCACCGGGGAGCTGTTTTTT
CDR3 protein: CASSYTSGTSGRVTGELFF
V gene: TRBV6-5
clone size: medium-sized
D gene: TRBD2
J gene: TRBJ2-2

CDR3 DNA: TGTGCCAGCAGTTACTCGAGAGGGGGCGGTACGCAGTATTTT
CDR3 protein: CASSYSRGGGTQYF
V gene: TRBV6-5
clone size: -
D gene: TRBD1
J gene: TRBJ2-3

CDR3 DNA: TGTGCCAGCATCCTAAGGAAAGACACTAGCACAGATACGCAGTATTTT
CDR3 protein: CASILRKDTSTDTQYF
V gene: TRBV3-1
clone size: many
D gene: -
J gene: TRBJ2-3

CDR3 DNA: TGTGCCAGCAGCTCTCCGGATACTGAAGCTTTCTTT
CDR3 protein: CASSSPDTEAFF
V gene: TRBV7-6
clone size: -
D gene: -
J gene: TRBJ1-1

CDR3 DNA: TGCGCCAGCAGCCAAGACGACGCAGATACGCAGTATTTT
CDR3 protein: CASSQDDADTQYF
V gene: TRBV4-1
clone size: -
D gene: -
J gene: TRBJ2-3

CDR3 DNA: TGTGCCAGCAGTGACTCGACTAGCGGGAGCACAGATACGCAGTATTTT
CDR3 protein: CASSDSTSGSTDTQYF
V gene: TRBV6-4
clone size: many
D gene: TRBD2
J gene: TRBJ2-3